One sample yielded the 18 T cell receptor beta chains listed below, sequenced in a study of T cell responses to AZD1222 COVID-19 vaccine. Using immunoSEQ multiplex PCR, the repertoire was profiled, and TCRdb retains in-frame clones only, with some absent. Here the sample spans about 150,000 clones, about 92% being singletons. Sequences were derived from peripheral blood, sampled on day 0 of AZD1222 vaccination. The receptors originated from an adult in good health.

This clone came up once. The chain has TRBV5-1 and TRBJ2-7, with D possibly TRBD1 on 5 matching bases. Germline V lookup: CDR1 SGHRS, CDR2 YFSETQ. This CDR3 has 12 residues. V lost 2 bases, J lost 3 bases, and 6 bases lay in between. CDR3 DNA sequence: TGCGCCAGCAGCTTCCAGGGCTACGAGCAGTACTTC. Its protein product is CASSFQGYEQYF.

The V gene is TRBV7-3, the J gene TRBJ2-3; possible D gene TRBD2, 5 bases. From germline, CDR1 is SGHTA and CDR2 FQGTGA. The CDR3 spans 15 residues. The germline V and J ends were trimmed by 1 base and 6 bases, with 14 bases remaining between them. Here the CDR3 DNA reads TGTGCCAGCAGCTTAAGCGTCGGACTGTGGGATACGCAGTATTTT. Protein product: CASSLSVGLWDTQYF.

This sequence joins TRBV13 and TRBJ1-2; no clear D. The length of the CDR3 is 16 residues. Germline V gene data show CDR1 as PRHDT and CDR2 as FYEKMQ (reference sequence). The V end was cut by 5 bases, the J end by 2 bases, with 18 bases between. In DNA form, the CDR3 reads TGTGCCAGCAGCCCCTCGCCCCGGGGTTCGAACTATGGCTACACCTTC. Translation gives CASSPSPRGSNYGYTF.

This chain joins TRBV7-2 and TRBJ1-1, with D possibly being TRBD1 (5 bases). Germline CDR1 is SGHTA and CDR2 is FQGNSA. The ends were cut back, 2 bases at V and 3 bases at J, with 13 bases in the middle. The CDR3 is 15 residues long. CDR3 nucleotides: TGTGCCAGCAGCTTATTAGTGGGGGGTTACACTGAAGCTTTCTTT. Translated: CASSLLVGGYTEAFF. The whole variable domain, filled in from reference TRBV7-2 and TRBJ1-1, reads GAGVSQSPSNKVTEKGKDVELRCDPISGHTALYWYRQSLGQGLEFLIYFQGNSAPDKSGLPSDRFSAERTGGSVSTLTIQRTQQEDSAVYLCASSLLVGGYTEAFFGQGTRLTVV.

This chain uses TRBV7-8 with TRBJ1-6; no reliable D call. The CDR3 has 16 residues. Trimming stripped 0 bases from V and 4 bases from J, with 10 bases between. Germline V CDR1 and CDR2: SGHVS, FQNEAQ. This CDR3 reads CASSLAGNGYNSPLHF. The CDR3 nucleotides are TGTGCCAGCAGCTTAGCAGGGAACGGTTATAATTCACCCCTCCACTTT.

The gene calls are TRBV6-5 and TRBJ1-1; the D gene is possibly TRBD1 (6 bases). This CDR3 is 14 amino acids long. V was pared by 2 bases and J by 2 bases, with 9 bases between. Per germline, CDR1 MNHEY and CDR2 SVGAGI. The CDR3 DNA follows: TGTGCCAGCAGTTACGGGGGCTATAACACTGAAGCTTTCTTT. It yields the protein CASSYGGYNTEAFF.

This chain links TRBV2 with TRBJ2-3; 9 bases agree with TRBD2. CDR1 is SNHLY and CDR2 is FYNNEI in the germline V gene. The CDR3 is 17 amino acids. Trimming cost V 2 bases and J 2 bases; bases outside gene matches: 8. The CDR3 sequence is CASSELGGGADTDTQYF. CDR3 DNA: TGTGCCAGCAGTGAACTAGGCGGGGGGGCTGACACAGATACGCAGTATTTT.

This clone was observed once. The rearrangement joins TRBV7-6 to TRBJ1-1; TRBD1 might be the D (5 bases). V was pared by 4 bases and J by 1 base, with 10 bases between. The CDR3 has 14 amino acids. The germline V gene has CDR1 SGHVS and CDR2 FNYEAQ. The DNA for the CDR3 is TGTGCCAGCAGCTCAGTAGACAGGAACACTGAAGCTTTCTTT. It specifies CASSSVDRNTEAFF.

The chain links TRBV3-1 (or the pseudogene TRBV3-2) to TRBJ1-3, with a weak D call TRBD1 (6 bases). The germline V gene has CDR1 LGHDT and CDR2 YNNKEL (reference sequence). The CDR3 sequence is 17 residues long. Trimming pared 7 bases from V and 0 bases from J, leaving 19 bases between. In nucleotides, the CDR3 is TGTGCCAGCATCCCCACAGGGCTAGGGAACTCTGGAAACACCATATATTTT. Translated: CASIPTGLGNSGNTIYF.

V is TRBV7-7 and J is TRBJ2-2, with 9 nucleotides matching TRBD1. CDR3 size: 14 residues. The germline gives CDR1 SSHAT, CDR2 FNYEAQ (reference sequence). CDR3 loop: CASGPQGAIGELFF. CDR3 nucleotides: TGTGCTAGCGGACCACAGGGGGCTATCGGGGAGCTGTTTTTT.

V gene TRBV7-2 combines with J gene TRBJ2-1; D is uncertain. The CDR3 runs to 11 residues. CDR1 is SGHTA and CDR2 is FQGNSA in the germline V gene. V dropped 2 bases and J dropped 8 bases, with 4 bases sitting between them. CDR3 loop: CASSLNDEQFF. In nucleotides, the CDR3 is TGTGCCAGCAGCTTAAACGATGAGCAGTTCTTC.

CDR3 DNA sequence: TGTGCCAGCAGCTTACGGGCGGGGGTAAGCTACGAGCAGTACTTC. Translated: CASSLRAGVSYEQYF. The V and J genes are TRBV7-2 and TRBJ2-7, with 7 bases lining up with TRBD2. Per germline, CDR1 SGHTA and CDR2 FQGNSA. The CDR3 sequence is 15 residues long. V shed 2 bases and J 3 bases; nucleotides not matched to a gene: 7.

This clone was found once. V usage is TRBV11-2 and J usage is TRBJ2-7, with a tentative D call TRBD1 (5 bases). V was clipped by 5 bases and J by 4 bases, with 18 bases between them. The CDR3 is 15 residues long. CDR1 SGHAT and CDR2 FQNNGV come from the germline V gene. Here the CDR3 reads CASSQGTGIRYEQYF. The CDR3 DNA reads as TGTGCCAGCAGCCAGGGAACAGGCATTAGGTACGAGCAGTACTTC.

The chain has TRBV7-2 and TRBJ2-7; D possibly corresponds to TRBD1 (5 bases). Between the trimmed V and J ends, which lost 3 bases and 1 base, there was a span of 10 bases. The germline V gene encodes CDR1 SGHTA and CDR2 FQGNSA. There are 14 residues in the CDR3. In nucleotides, the CDR3 is TGTGCCAGCAGCTTCCAGGGATCGTCCTACGAGCAGTACTTC. Translated: CASSFQGSSYEQYF.

For the CDR3, the DNA is TGTGCCAGCAGAGGACAGGGAGCCTACGAGCAGTACTTC. It yields the protein CASRGQGAYEQYF. The chain couples TRBV6-5 to TRBJ2-7, with TRBD1 matching 8 bases. Germline CDR1 is MNHEY and CDR2 is SVGAGI. V was clipped by 6 bases and J by 2 bases; unmatched bases: 3. CDR3 length: 13 residues.

CDR3 region: CSASMGVNQPQHF. Written as DNA, the CDR3 is TGCAGTGCTAGTATGGGGGTTAATCAGCCCCAGCATTTT. The genes are TRBV20-1 and TRBJ1-5, with a tentative D call TRBD1 (5 bases). The CDR3 contains 13 residues. Deletions cut 3 bases from V and 4 bases from J, with 10 bases between. CDR1 is DFQATT and CDR2 is SNEGSKA in the germline V gene (reference sequence).

The gene calls are TRBV28 and TRBJ2-1; 11 nucleotides line up with TRBD1. In germline, CDR1 is MDHEN, CDR2 SYDVKM. CDR3 size: 13 residues. Trimming took 11 bases from V and 8 from J; bases not matched to a gene: 8. The CDR3 spells CASGTGGIDEQFF. Written as DNA, the CDR3 is TGTGCCTCCGGGACAGGGGGTATTGATGAGCAGTTCTTC.

This clone has only one observation. The chain uses TRBV18 and TRBJ2-7; D perhaps matches TRBD1 (5 bases). CDR3 length: 14 residues. V lost 2 bases, J lost 2 bases, and 10 bases lay in between. Germline V gene sequence: CDR1 KGHSH, CDR2 LQKENI. The CDR3 coding sequence is TGTGCCAGCTCACCATGGGCGGACACCTACGAGCAGTACTTC. This encodes CASSPWADTYEQYF.